These 17 T cell receptor beta chains originate from one sample sequenced in a study of blood T cell repertoires in COVID-19 (dated by TCRdb to 2020 to 2021). The protocol used for the library was the immunoSEQ multiplex PCR assay. The table comes from immuneACCESS by way of TCRdb, which keeps in-frame sequences with V and J called. Part of the clones is missing from these tables; in studies checked, under half for an unresolved V gene and the rest for unknown reasons. The sample contains under 100,000 clones, 87% of them found a single time. Roughly 17% of the sample goes to the ten largest clones. The specimen sequenced was peripheral blood. All receptors come from a human donor in a cohort sampled during active COVID-19.

This chain joins TRBV19 and TRBJ1-1; no clear D gene. V lost 5 bases to trimming and J lost 7 bases, with 11 bases between them. The CDR3 runs to 12 residues. The germline V gene has CDR1 LNHDA and CDR2 SQIVND (reference sequence). The CDR3 DNA sequence: TGTGCCAGTAGTTCCAGACTGATTGAAGCTTTCTTT. Encoded protein: CASSSRLIEAFF. Supplemented by reference TRBV19 and TRBJ1-1, the full variable domain reads DGGITQSPKYLFRKEGQNVTLSCEQNLNHDAMYWYRQDPGQGLRLIYYSQIVNDFQKGDIAEGYSVSREKKESFPLTVTSAQKNPTAFYLCASSSRLIEAFFGQGTRLTVV.

The rearrangement links TRBV13 to TRBJ2-7; D is perhaps TRBD1 (6 bases). CDR1 is PRHDT, CDR2 FYEKMQ, per germline (reference sequence). Deletions cut 8 bases from V and 5 bases from J, with 16 bases between. This CDR3 comprises 13 residues. The CDR3 nucleotides are TGTGCCAGCGCTAGAGGGGGTTGGAACGAGCAGTACTTC. This sequence encodes CASARGGWNEQYF.

The chain combines TRBV5-8 with TRBJ2-1, with 9 bases fitting TRBD1. The CDR3 has 15 residues. Germline CDR1 reads SGHTS; CDR2 reads YDEGEE. V trimming: 4 bases; J trimming: 4 bases; junction bases outside the gene matches: 6. This CDR3 reads CASSIPGQGYNEQFF. DNA of the CDR3: TGTGCCAGCAGCATACCGGGACAGGGTTACAATGAGCAGTTCTTC.

This sequence joins TRBV7-9 and TRBJ2-1; 13 nucleotides line up with TRBD2. CDR3 length: 15 residues. CDR1 SEHNR and CDR2 FQNEAQ come from the germline V gene (reference sequence). The ends lost 5 bases at V and 6 bases at J; junction bases unmatched: 4. CDR3 sequence (DNA): TGTGCCAGCAGCGAGACTAGCGGGGGGACCAATGAGCAGTTCTTC. Translated, it gives CASSETSGGTNEQFF.

The rearrangement links TRBV30 to TRBJ1-5; TRBD1 matches 7 bases. Germline trimming cut 5 bases from V and 7 bases from J; bases unmatched to any gene: 11. From germline, CDR1 is GTSNPN and CDR2 SVGIG (reference sequence). The CDR3 is 14 residues long. The CDR3 DNA sequence: TGTGCCTGGGGAGCAGGGGGAAGAGGACAGCCCCAGCATTTT. Translating it yields CAWGAGGRGQPQHF.

The rearrangement links TRBV6-5 to TRBJ1-1, with 9 bases fitting TRBD1. The CDR3 covers 14 residues. The V gene end was trimmed by 6 bases and the J gene end by 1 base; junction bases not matched to a gene: 3. Germline V lookup: CDR1 MNHEY, CDR2 SVGAGI. CDR3: CASRLTGGNTEAFF. The CDR3, as DNA: TGTGCCAGCAGATTGACAGGGGGGAACACTGAAGCTTTCTTT.

Comment on this clone: The same CDR3 arises from other DNA sequences in this sample as well. This chain connects TRBV28 to TRBJ1-2; D ambiguous. The CDR3 has 12 residues. CDR1 is MDHEN and CDR2 is SYDVKM in the germline V gene. V was trimmed by 2 bases and J by 3 bases, leaving 4 bases between them. CDR3 residues: CASSLGDYGYTF. The CDR3 DNA follows: TGTGCCAGCAGTTTAGGAGACTATGGCTACACCTTC.

The chain couples TRBV15 to TRBJ1-4; tentative D call: TRBD1 (6 bases). From germline, CDR1 is LNHNV and CDR2 YYDKDF (reference sequence). The CDR3 totals 15 residues. Trimming took off 0 bases at V and 7 bases at J, with 12 bases between the two ends. The CDR3 loop is CATSRDRGIGEKLFF. CDR3 bases: TGTGCCACCAGCAGAGACAGGGGAATTGGTGAAAAACTGTTTTTT. The whole variable domain, filled in from reference TRBV15 and TRBJ1-4, reads DAMVIQNPRYQVTQFGKPVTLSCSQTLNHNVMYWYQQKSSQAPKLLFHYYDKDFNNEADTPDNFQSRRPNTSFCFLDIRSPGLGDTAMYLCATSRDRGIGEKLFFGSGTQLSVL.

This clone was seen a single time. The V gene is TRBV6-5, the J gene TRBJ2-3; D possibly corresponds to TRBD1 (6 bases). Germline V gene sequence: CDR1 MNHEY, CDR2 SVGAGI. The length of the CDR3 is 13 residues. V lost 4 bases, J lost 4 bases, and 9 bases lay in between. The CDR3 spells CASSSGVPDTQYF. The DNA for the CDR3 is TGTGCCAGCAGTTCAGGGGTCCCAGATACGCAGTATTTT.

The rearrangement joins TRBV6-5 to TRBJ1-4; 8 bases fit TRBD1. The germline V gene encodes CDR1 MNHEY and CDR2 SVGAGI. The V gene end was trimmed by 6 bases and the J gene end by 4 bases; junction bases not matched to a gene: 7. The CDR3 loop spans 15 amino acids. CDR3 amino acids: CASRDRENINEKLFF. CDR3 nucleotides: TGTGCCAGCAGGGACAGGGAAAATATTAATGAAAAACTGTTTTTT.

J is TRBJ2-3 and V is TRBV28; 11 bases align to TRBD2. The CDR3 is made up of 14 amino acids. From germline, CDR1 is MDHEN and CDR2 SYDVKM. J gave up 12 bases and V 3 bases, and 8 bases lay outside the gene matches. The CDR3 DNA follows: TGTGCCAGCAGTTTCGTTAGCGGGGGGGCCACTCAGTATTTT. It specifies CASSFVSGGATQYF.

The chain carries TRBV7-3 and TRBJ2-5; D gene ambiguous. CDR3 length equals 13 residues. Trimming pared 2 bases from V and 4 bases from J, leaving 8 bases between. Germline V gives CDR1 SGHTA, CDR2 FQGTGA. The CDR3 sequence is CASSLGRRETQYF. In DNA form, the CDR3 reads TGTGCCAGCAGCTTAGGCAGAAGAGAGACCCAGTACTTC.

J is TRBJ2-7 and V is TRBV12-5, with 7 bases matching TRBD1. This CDR3 comprises 14 residues. V shed 1 base and J 4 bases; nucleotides not matched to a gene: 4. Germline CDR1 is LGHNT and CDR2 is FRNRAP. CDR3 amino acids: CASGLETGWYEQYF. The CDR3 region has the DNA TGTGCTAGTGGTTTGGAGACAGGGTGGTACGAGCAGTACTTC.

V usage is TRBV3-1 (or the pseudogene TRBV3-2) and J usage is TRBJ1-2; D not resolved. The CDR3 spans 12 residues. The V gene's germline CDR1 is LGHDT and CDR2 YNNKEL (reference sequence). Deletions cut 4 bases from V and 6 bases from J, with 9 bases between. The chain's CDR3 is CASSLSTHGYTF. CDR3 sequence (DNA): TGTGCCAGCAGCCTCTCTACCCATGGCTACACCTTC.

This chain joins TRBV9 and TRBJ2-7; possible D gene TRBD1, 6 bases. CDR1 SGDLS and CDR2 YYNGEE come from the germline V gene. The V end lost 4 bases, the J end lost 0 bases, and 14 bases lay between the germline ends. The CDR3 has 15 residues. CDR3 protein: CASSRQARSSYEQYF. In nucleotides, the CDR3 is TGTGCCAGCAGCCGACAGGCGCGAAGCTCCTACGAGCAGTACTTC.

This rearrangement joins TRBV27 to TRBJ1-2; D is unclear. Trimming took off 2 bases at V and 7 bases at J, with 11 bases between the two ends. CDR1 is MNHEY, CDR2 SMNVEV, per germline (reference sequence). The CDR3 loop spans 13 amino acids. CDR3 DNA sequence: TGTGCCAGCAGTTTAGGAGGGCGGGGTGGCTACACCTTC. Translated, it gives CASSLGGRGGYTF.

The chain couples TRBV13 to TRBJ2-1, with 8 bases fitting TRBD2. Germline CDR1 and CDR2: PRHDT and FYEKMQ (reference sequence). The CDR3 has 17 amino acids. J lost 4 bases, V lost 5 bases, and 13 bases had no gene match. This chain's CDR3 is CASSPGLMTGGYNEQFF. For the CDR3, the DNA is TGTGCCAGCAGCCCCGGACTAATGACGGGGGGGTACAATGAGCAGTTCTTC.